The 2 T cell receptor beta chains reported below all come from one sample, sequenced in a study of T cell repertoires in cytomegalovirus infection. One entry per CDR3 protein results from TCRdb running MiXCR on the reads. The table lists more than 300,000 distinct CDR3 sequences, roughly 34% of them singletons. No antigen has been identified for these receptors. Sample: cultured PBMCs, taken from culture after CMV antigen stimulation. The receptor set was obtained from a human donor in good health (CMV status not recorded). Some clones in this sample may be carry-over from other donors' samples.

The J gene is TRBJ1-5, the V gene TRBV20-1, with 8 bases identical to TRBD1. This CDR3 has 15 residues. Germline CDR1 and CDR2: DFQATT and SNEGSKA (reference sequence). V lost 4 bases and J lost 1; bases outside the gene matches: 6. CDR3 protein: CSAIPRQGSNQPQHF. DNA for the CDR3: TGCAGTGCTATTCCCAGACAGGGGAGCAATCAGCCCCAGCATTTT.

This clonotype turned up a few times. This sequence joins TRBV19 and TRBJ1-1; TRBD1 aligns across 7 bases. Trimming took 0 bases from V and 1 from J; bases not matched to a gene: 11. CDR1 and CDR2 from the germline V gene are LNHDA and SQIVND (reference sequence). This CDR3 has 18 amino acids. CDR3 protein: CASSIEMGVTGTNTEAFF. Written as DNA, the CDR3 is TGTGCCAGTAGTATAGAGATGGGGGTGACAGGGACGAACACTGAAGCTTTCTTT.